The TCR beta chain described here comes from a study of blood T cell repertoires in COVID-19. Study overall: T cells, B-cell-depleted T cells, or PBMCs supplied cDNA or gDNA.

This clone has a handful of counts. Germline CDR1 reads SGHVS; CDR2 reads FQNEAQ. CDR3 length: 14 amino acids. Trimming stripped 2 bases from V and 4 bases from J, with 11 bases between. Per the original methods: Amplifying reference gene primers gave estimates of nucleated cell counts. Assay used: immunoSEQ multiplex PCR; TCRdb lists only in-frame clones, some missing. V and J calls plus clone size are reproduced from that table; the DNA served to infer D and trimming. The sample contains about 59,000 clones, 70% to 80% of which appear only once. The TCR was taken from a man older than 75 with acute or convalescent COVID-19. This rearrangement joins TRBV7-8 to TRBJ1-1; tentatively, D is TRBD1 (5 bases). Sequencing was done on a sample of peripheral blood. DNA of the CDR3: TGTGCCAGCAGCTTACAGGGAAAGGGCACTGAAGCTTTCTTT. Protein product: CASSLQGKGTEAFF.